The 15 T cell receptor beta chains in this list originate from one sample, sequenced in a study of blood T cell repertoires in COVID-19. Generated by immunoSEQ multiplex PCR, the TCRdb table keeps only in-frame clones and is missing some. This sample has 350,000 to 450,000 clones; roughly 90% occur once, and the top ten carry 1.4% to 1.5%. Sequencing was carried out using PBMCs or T cells enriched from blood (not recorded which). These receptors were collected from a woman younger than 30 who had been exposed to COVID-19.

The chain is built from TRBV3-1 (or the pseudogene TRBV3-2) and TRBJ2-5; weak D call: TRBD2 (6 bases). Germline values: CDR1 LGHDT, CDR2 YNNKEL (reference sequence). Trimming stripped 8 bases from V and 1 base from J, with 14 bases between. The CDR3 extends over 14 amino acids. The CDR3 bases are TGTGCCAGCGGAGATATAGCGGTCCAAGAGACCCAGTACTTC. It yields the protein CASGDIAVQETQYF.

Remarks on this clone: Other DNA sequences from this sample encode an identical CDR3 as well. This chain connects TRBV4-2 to TRBJ2-7, with D tentatively TRBD2 (6 bases). The CDR3 length is 14 residues. Germline CDR1 LGHNA, CDR2 YNFKEQ. V was cut by 0 bases and J by 2 bases, with 8 bases left in between. The DNA of the CDR3 is TGTGCCAGCAGCCAAGAGGGGGGAGCCTACGAGCAGTACTTC. This translates into CASSQEGGAYEQYF.

This chain uses TRBV9 with TRBJ2-2; D may be TRBD2 (6 bases). This CDR3 contains 15 residues. Trimming removed 1 base at V and 1 base at J, with 8 bases between. Germline V gives CDR1 SGDLS, CDR2 YYNGEE. The CDR3 DNA reads as TGTGCCAGCAGCGTACGAGCGGGGAACACCGGGGAGCTGTTTTTT. It specifies CASSVRAGNTGELFF. The full variable domain, with the rest looked up from reference TRBV9 and TRBJ2-2, is DSGVTQTPKHLITATGQRVTLRCSPRSGDLSVYWYQQSLDQGLQFLIQYYNGEERAKGNILERFSAQQFPDLHSELNLSSLELGDSALYFCASSVRAGNTGELFFGEGSRLTVL.

The CDR3 DNA is TGTGCCAGCAGTTTCCGCCAGGGTAGGGATGGCTACACCTTC. Translated, it gives CASSFRQGRDGYTF. J is TRBJ1-2 and V is TRBV28; weak D call: TRBD1 (5 bases). CDR3 size: 14 residues. Germline CDR1 reads MDHEN; CDR2 reads SYDVKM. V was cut by 3 bases and J by 6 bases, with 14 bases left in between.

This clone occurred many times. The V gene is TRBV7-8, the J gene TRBJ1-1, with D hard to call. V was clipped by 2 bases and J by 6 bases, with 13 bases between them. The CDR3 sequence is 14 residues long. Germline V gives CDR1 SGHVS, CDR2 FQNEAQ. CDR3 sequence reads: CASSLLLQGAEAFF. The CDR3 bases are TGTGCCAGCAGCTTACTTCTCCAAGGAGCTGAAGCTTTCTTT. The variable domain in full, completed from reference TRBV7-8 and TRBJ1-1, reads GAGVSQSPRYKVAKRGQDVALRCDPISGHVSLFWYQQALGQGPEFLTYFQNEAQLDKSGLPSDRFFAERPEGSVSTLKIQRTQQEDSAVYLCASSLLLQGAEAFFGQGTRLTVV.

The chain uses TRBV2 and TRBJ2-1; TRBD1 matches at 9 bases. Per germline, CDR1 SNHLY and CDR2 FYNNEI. The J segment lost 2 bases and the V segment lost 8 bases, leaving 7 bases of the junction unmatched. The CDR3 is 15 residues long. Written as DNA, the CDR3 is TGTGCCAGCCCCGGGACAGGGAGTACCTACAATGAGCAGTTCTTC. It codes for CASPGTGSTYNEQFF.

The chain is built from TRBV6-1 and TRBJ1-3; tentative D call: TRBD1 (6 bases). Germline CDR1 reads MNHNS; CDR2 reads SASEGT. With 3 bases removed from V and 0 bases from J, the gap between germline ends came to 6 bases. The CDR3 contains 14 residues. CDR3 in amino acids: CASSEDSSGNTIYF. The CDR3 DNA sequence: TGTGCCAGCAGTGAGGACAGCTCTGGAAACACCATATATTTT.

The chain has TRBV4-1 and TRBJ1-1; the D gene is possibly TRBD1 (5 bases). V was shortened by 1 base and J by 4 bases, with 13 bases between the two germline ends. This CDR3 comprises 15 residues. Germline lookup yields CDR1 MGHRA and CDR2 YSYEKL. The CDR3 reads CASSQVGGLGTEAFF. CDR3 coding DNA: TGCGCCAGCAGCCAAGTGGGGGGTTTAGGCACTGAAGCTTTCTTT.

The chain combines TRBV5-6 with TRBJ2-7; 11 positions agree with TRBD2. With V trimmed by 2 bases and J by 0 bases, 13 bases remained unmatched. The V gene's germline CDR1 is SGHDT and CDR2 YYEEEE. This CDR3 is 19 amino acids long. The CDR3 nucleotides read TGTGCCAGCAGCTTATACACTAGCGGGAGTTCCTTCTACTCCTACGAGCAGTACTTC. Translation gives CASSLYTSGSSFYSYEQYF.

The chain links TRBV6-5 to TRBJ2-7; 7 bases fit TRBD1. Trimming took 2 bases from V and 2 from J; bases not matched to a gene: 3. The germline V gene has CDR1 MNHEY and CDR2 SVGAGI. This CDR3 is built from 14 residues. Here the CDR3 DNA reads TGTGCCAGCAGTTACGGACAGGAAGCCTACGAGCAGTACTTC. Encoded protein: CASSYGQEAYEQYF.

This chain joins TRBV28 and TRBJ1-2; 7 nucleotides match TRBD1. The CDR3 sequence is 16 residues long. V lost 6 bases and J lost 7; bases outside the gene matches: 17. Per the germline V gene, CDR1 is MDHEN and CDR2 is SYDVKM. The CDR3 DNA follows: TGTGCCAGCAGCTTACCCGGACAGGCCCTAGGGGGTGGCTACACCTTC. Its translation is CASSLPGQALGGGYTF.

The rearrangement uses TRBV27 and TRBJ2-2, with TRBD2 identical over 10 bases. V shed 5 bases, J shed 5 bases, and the junction held 5 bases outside the gene matches. The CDR3 is 15 residues long. Germline lookup yields CDR1 MNHEY and CDR2 SMNVEV (reference sequence). The DNA of the CDR3 is TGTGCCAGCAGTATAGCGGGGGGTAGAACCGGGGAGCTGTTTTTT. Translation gives CASSIAGGRTGELFF.

The CDR3, as DNA: TGTGCCAGCAGACTCCAAGAGACCCAGTACTTC. It is translated as CASRLQETQYF. The rearrangement links TRBV12-3 or TRBV12-4 to TRBJ2-5; D is unclear. The CDR3 length is 11 residues. The V and J ends lost 6 bases and 1 base respectively, with 3 bases between them.

The chain links TRBV18 to TRBJ1-5; TRBD1 aligns across 8 bases. This CDR3 has 16 amino acids. CDR1 and CDR2 (germline): KGHSH, LQKENI. V shed 6 bases and J 3 bases; nucleotides not matched to a gene: 10. The chain's CDR3 is CASSLSGQVNNQPQHF. The CDR3 DNA follows: TGTGCCAGCTCCCTCTCGGGACAGGTTAACAATCAGCCCCAGCATTTT.

This chain joins TRBV28 and TRBJ1-1; D is perhaps TRBD1 (6 bases). V was shortened by 5 bases and J by 9 bases, with 16 bases between the two germline ends. The CDR3 is made up of 13 amino acids. CDR1 is MDHEN, CDR2 SYDVKM, per germline. CDR3 nucleotide sequence: TGTGCCAGCAGTCCCCTCAGGGGAGATAAAGCTTTCTTT. Protein sequence: CASSPLRGDKAFF.